This T cell receptor (beta chain) was profiled in a study of blood T cell repertoires in COVID-19. In the study overall: T cells, B-cell-depleted T cells, or PBMCs provided the cDNA or gDNA that served as material.

Participant age was about 18 to 95 years, and participants resided in 24 US areas. CDR1 is SGHVS, CDR2 FNYEAQ, per germline. CDR3 length: 17 amino acids. The V end was cut by 1 base, the J end by 0 bases, with 13 bases between. Per the original methods: Estimated nucleated cell counts came from reference gene primer amplification. The data were produced by immunoSEQ multiplex PCR, yet TCRdb's version contains in-frame clones alone and is incomplete. V and J calls and clone size are copied from that table; D and trimming were computed from the DNA. The top ten hold approximately 3.4% of the sample, which has around 270,000 clones, over 80% seen once.

Sequences were obtained from PBMCs or T cells enriched from blood (not recorded which). The rearrangement joins TRBV7-6 to TRBJ1-5, with D possibly being TRBD1 (5 bases). The receptor comes from a woman aged 40 to 50 who had been exposed to COVID-19. The CDR3 bases are TGTGCCAGCAGCTTAGGACCTTGGGACTATAGCAATCAGCCCCAGCATTTT. Protein: CASSLGPWDYSNQPQHF.